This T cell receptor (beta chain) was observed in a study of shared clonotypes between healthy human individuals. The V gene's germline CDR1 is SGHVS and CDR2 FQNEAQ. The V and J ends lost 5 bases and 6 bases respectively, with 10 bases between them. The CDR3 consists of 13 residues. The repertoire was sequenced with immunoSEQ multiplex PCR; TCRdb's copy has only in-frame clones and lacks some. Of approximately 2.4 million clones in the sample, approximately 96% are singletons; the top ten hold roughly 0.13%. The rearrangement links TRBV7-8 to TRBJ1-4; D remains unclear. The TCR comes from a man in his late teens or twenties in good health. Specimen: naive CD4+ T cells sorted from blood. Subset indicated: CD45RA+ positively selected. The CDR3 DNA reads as TGTGCCAGCAGCCCGTACCTCGATGAAAAACTGTTTTTT. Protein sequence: CASSPYLDEKLFF.